This TCR beta chain comes out of a study of identical twins. Study-wide points: Fewer insertions characterized abundant cord blood beta clonotypes, whereas memory repertoires showed none. Modelling underestimated the level of out-of-frame TCR alpha sharing observed in monozygotic twins. Cross-sectional statistical analysis was relied on for the conclusions, without the same donors being followed.

The length of the CDR3 is 12 residues. Trimming took off 4 bases at V and 14 bases at J, with 15 bases between the two ends. In TCRdb, the 5' RACE reads were re-called with MiXCR into one record per CDR3 protein. The table includes roughly 700,000 distinct CDR3 sequences, over 8.5% detected once. This clonotype was observed at least ten times. Its antigen is as yet unknown. A further study also used this sample, focusing on yellow fever vaccine responses in identical twins.

Specimen: PBMCs. The chain employs TRBV12-3 or TRBV12-4 and TRBJ2-1; either TRBD1 or TRBD2 may fit D (6 bases each). This sequence originates from a woman between 18 and 30 years old in good health. The CDR3 DNA follows: TGTGCCAGCAGTTATGGGGGGCCAGGGGAGTTCTTC. It is translated as CASSYGGPGEFF.